The rows below give T cell receptor beta chains drawn from one sample of a study of blood T cell repertoires in COVID-19. Profiling relied on immunoSEQ multiplex PCR, and the TCRdb table lists in-frame clones only, not all of them. The sample contains a few hundred thousand clones, approximately 90% of which appear only once. Input material: peripheral blood. These receptor sequences come from a woman in her sixties with acute or convalescent COVID-19. CDR3s include the opening cysteine and the closing phenylalanine or tryptophan. D genes are given only for firm matches. A row's size may be missing; if present it is once, few, many or a size class.

J gene	V gene	clone size	D gene	CDR3 protein	CDR3 DNA
TRBJ2-5	TRBV19	.	TRBD2	CASSQGTAGGYQETQYF	TGTGCCAGTAGTCAAGGTACTGCGGGGGGGTACCAAGAGACCCAGTACTTC
TRBJ1-5	TRBV19	.	TRBD1	CASRGRGTGGNQPQHF	TGTGCCAGTAGGGGCCGGGGGACAGGGGGCAACCAGCCCCAGCATTTT
TRBJ1-1	TRBV7-9	.	.	CASSLIPQVTEAFF	TGTGCCAGCAGCTTAATCCCACAGGTTACTGAAGCTTTCTTT
TRBJ1-1	TRBV7-2	few	.	CASSPPGTMNTEAFF	TGTGCCAGCAGCCCTCCCGGGACAATGAACACTGAAGCTTTCTTT
TRBJ2-6	TRBV4-3	.	.	CASSPSISGSGANVLTF	TGCGCCAGCAGCCCCTCTATTAGTGGCTCTGGGGCCAACGTCCTGACTTTC
TRBJ1-3	TRBV27	.	.	CASTATSHSGNTIYF	TGTGCCAGCACCGCTACGTCCCACTCTGGAAACACCATATATTTT
TRBJ2-3	TRBV6-2/TRBV6-3	once	.	CASSYSASSDTQYF	TGTGCCAGCAGTTACTCGGCTAGTTCAGATACGCAGTATTTT
TRBJ1-5	TRBV5-6	.	.	CASSFRSNQPQHF	TGTGCCAGCAGCTTTCGTAGCAATCAGCCCCAGCATTTT
TRBJ1-5	TRBV7-9	.	.	CASSQDLSNQPQHF	TGTGCCAGCAGCCAGGATTTAAGCAATCAGCCCCAGCATTTT
TRBJ1-2	TRBV4-3	.	.	CASSQDTGATAGGGYTF	TGCGCCAGCAGCCAAGATACGGGAGCGACAGCTGGGGGTGGCTACACCTTC
TRBJ1-1	TRBV10-3	.	.	CAISESGRANTEAFF	TGTGCCATCAGTGAGTCCGGTAGAGCGAACACTGAAGCTTTCTTT
TRBJ1-5	TRBV27	.	TRBD1	CASSPGTGNQPQHF	TGTGCCAGCAGTCCCGGGACAGGCAATCAGCCCCAGCATTTT
TRBJ2-2	TRBV6-6	.	.	CASSPPAAGARIGGGELFF	TGTGCCAGCAGTCCGCCCGCGGCGGGGGCCCGAATAGGGGGCGGGGAGCTGTTTTTT
TRBJ1-2	TRBV12-3/TRBV12-4	.	.	CASSLGPGGYTF	TGTGCCAGCAGTTTGGGCCCGGGAGGCTACACCTTC
TRBJ2-7	TRBV14	.	.	CASSRQATYEQYF	TGTGCCAGCAGCAGACAGGCAACCTACGAGCAGTACTTC
TRBJ2-7	TRBV28	.	TRBD1	CASSSGTGFIEQYF	TGTGCCAGCAGTTCTGGGACAGGGTTTATCGAGCAGTACTTC
TRBJ1-1	TRBV10-3	.	.	CAISEGVMNTEAFF	TGTGCCATCAGTGAAGGGGTCATGAACACTGAAGCTTTCTTT
TRBJ2-5	TRBV28	.	.	CASSLNRAGETQYF	TGTGCCAGCAGCCTTAACAGGGCTGGGGAGACCCAGTACTTC
TRBJ2-1	TRBV10-3	.	.	CAISDRDYYNEQFF	TGTGCCATCAGTGACCGAGACTATTACAATGAGCAGTTCTTC
TRBJ2-6	TRBV5-3	.	TRBD2	CARSVQRGDLSGANVLTF	TGTGCCAGAAGCGTTCAGCGGGGGGATCTCTCTGGGGCCAACGTCCTGACTTTC
TRBJ2-1	TRBV7-9	.	TRBD1	CASSLTTTGKGYNEQFF	TGTGCCAGCAGCTTAACTACGACAGGGAAAGGCTACAATGAGCAGTTCTTC
TRBJ1-1	TRBV9	.	TRBD1	CASSYTGAEAFF	TGTGCCAGCAGCTACACAGGGGCCGAAGCTTTCTTT
TRBJ2-7	TRBV6-2/TRBV6-3	.	TRBD1	CASSYSPGQVTYEQYF	TGTGCCAGCAGTTACTCACCGGGACAGGTAACCTACGAGCAGTACTTC
TRBJ1-1	TRBV7-9	.	.	CAIEGEYTEAFF	TGTGCCATCGAGGGGGAATACACTGAAGCTTTCTTT
TRBJ2-1	TRBV5-1	.	TRBD2	CASRGLAGYNEQFF	TGCGCCAGCAGGGGACTAGCGGGATACAATGAGCAGTTCTTC
TRBJ1-2	TRBV24-1	.	.	CATTRQILNYGYTF	TGTGCCACCACAAGACAGATCCTTAACTATGGCTACACCTTC
TRBJ1-6	TRBV7-2	.	TRBD1	CASSLTGSGNSPLHF	TGTGCCAGCAGCTTGACAGGGTCGGGCAATTCACCCCTCCACTTT
TRBJ1-1	TRBV4-2	.	TRBD1	CASRQGRNTEAFF	TGTGCCAGCAGACAGGGGAGGAACACTGAAGCTTTCTTT
TRBJ1-1	TRBV29-1	.	TRBD1	CSVTGLAEAFF	TGCAGCGTGACAGGGTTAGCTGAAGCTTTCTTT
TRBJ1-4	TRBV7-9	.	TRBD1	CASSLGGQEKLFF	TGTGCCAGCAGCTTAGGGGGACAGGAAAAACTGTTTTTT
TRBJ2-1	TRBV6-2/TRBV6-3	.	.	CASSWGRGPGNEQFF	TGTGCCAGCAGTTGGGGGCGGGGGCCTGGGAATGAGCAGTTCTTC
TRBJ2-7	TRBV9	.	TRBD1	CASSNSGQTYEQYF	TGTGCCAGCAGCAATTCGGGACAGACCTACGAGCAGTACTTC
TRBJ1-2	TRBV6-5	.	.	CASSRTGSHYGYTF	TGTGCCAGCAGCCGAACAGGGAGCCACTATGGCTACACCTTC
TRBJ2-1	TRBV9	.	.	CASSALAVSSYNEQFF	TGTGCCAGCAGCGCCTTAGCGGTGAGCTCCTACAATGAGCAGTTCTTC
TRBJ1-2	TRBV19	.	.	CASSMVGSGYTF	TGTGCCAGTAGTATGGTGGGGAGCGGCTACACCTTC
TRBJ1-5	TRBV9	.	.	CASSVDSGNQPQHF	TGTGCCAGCAGCGTAGACAGTGGCAATCAGCCCCAGCATTTT
TRBJ2-3	TRBV9	.	TRBD2	CASSPRGEGRDTQYF	TGTGCCAGCAGCCCCCGTGGGGAGGGACGTGATACGCAGTATTTT
TRBJ2-3	TRBV27	.	.	CASSLGGGTDTQYF	TGTGCCAGCAGTTTGGGGGGAGGTACAGATACGCAGTATTTT
TRBJ1-2	TRBV28	once	.	CASSIGGYGYTF	TGTGCCAGCAGTATCGGCGGCTATGGCTACACCTTC
TRBJ2-3	TRBV3-1/TRBV3-2	.	TRBD1	CASSPLKTGCSTDTQYF	TGTGCCAGCAGCCCCTTAAAGACAGGGTGCAGCACAGATACGCAGTATTTT
TRBJ2-1	TRBV6-5	.	TRBD2	CASSPSGSSYNEQFF	TGTGCCAGCAGTCCTAGCGGGAGCTCCTACAATGAGCAGTTCTTC
TRBJ1-4	TRBV4-2	once	.	CASSQEYIEKLFF	TGTGCCAGCAGCCAAGAGTACATTGAAAAACTGTTTTTT
TRBJ1-4	TRBV7-2	.	TRBD1	CASRPDRGIPGNEKLFF	TGTGCCAGCAGGCCTGACAGGGGGATTCCTGGTAATGAAAAACTGTTTTTT
TRBJ1-6	TRBV6-6	.	TRBD1	CASSYDRGYSPLHF	TGTGCCAGCAGTTACGACAGGGGGTACTCACCCCTCCACTTT
TRBJ2-5	TRBV7-2	.	TRBD2	CASSFKGPRGGRQETQYF	TGTGCCAGCAGCTTCAAGGGGCCGCGGGGGGGGCGACAAGAGACCCAGTACTTC
TRBJ1-1	TRBV5-1	.	.	CASSPSMNTEAFF	TGCGCCAGCAGCCCTTCTATGAACACTGAAGCTTTCTTT
TRBJ2-6	TRBV30	.	TRBD1	CAWSGGTGSGANVLTF	TGTGCCTGGAGTGGGGGGACAGGGTCTGGGGCCAACGTCCTGACTTTC
TRBJ1-5	TRBV7-2	.	.	CASSTQENQPQHF	TGTGCCAGCAGTACACAGGAGAATCAGCCCCAGCATTTT
TRBJ2-2	TRBV28	once	TRBD1	CASSPGQMNTGELFF	TGTGCCAGCAGCCCGGGACAGATGAACACCGGGGAGCTGTTTTTT
TRBJ1-1	TRBV9	once	.	CASSARVGDTEAFF	TGTGCCAGCAGCGCCAGGGTAGGGGACACTGAAGCTTTCTTT
TRBJ1-2	TRBV28	.	TRBD1	CASSLSDRAHGYTF	TGTGCCAGCAGTTTATCGGACAGGGCCCATGGCTACACCTTC
TRBJ2-2	TRBV7-3	.	TRBD1	CASSLWTGGIAGELFF	TGTGCCAGCAGCCTTTGGACAGGGGGCATTGCCGGGGAGCTGTTTTTT
TRBJ1-5	TRBV9	.	TRBD1	CASSGGTGLNRPQHF	TGTGCCAGCAGCGGTGGGACAGGTCTGAATCGGCCCCAGCATTTT
TRBJ1-3	TRBV7-6	once	TRBD1	CASSSTGAGNTIYF	TGTGCCAGCAGCTCCACAGGGGCTGGAAACACCATATATTTT
TRBJ2-2	TRBV28	.	.	CASSDTNVFRYTGGELFF	TGTGCCAGCAGTGATACTAACGTGTTTCGGTACACCGGCGGGGAGCTGTTTTTT
TRBJ1-2	TRBV4-3	.	TRBD1	CASSQDFRDSYYGYTF	TGCGCCAGCAGCCAAGATTTTCGGGACAGCTACTATGGCTACACCTTC